These 21 T cell receptor beta chains came from one sample sequenced in a study of blood T cell repertoires in COVID-19 (dated by TCRdb to the early 2020s). Library prep was done by the immunoSEQ multiplex PCR assay. The immuneACCESS repertoire file appears here via TCRdb, limited to in-frame rearrangements. These files lack a portion of the clones; in checked studies, under half of the deficit traces to unresolved V genes, and the cause of the others is not known. The sample has about 280,000 clones on record, around nine tenths of them singletons. Jointly, the top ten make up about 11% of the sample. Sequencing input: peripheral blood. The receptor set was obtained from a woman in her 30s with COVID-19, enrolled during active disease.

CDR3 amino acids: CASSLRQGRRAGELFF. The CDR3, as DNA: TGTGCCAGCAGTTTAAGGCAGGGAAGGAGGGCCGGGGAGCTGTTTTTT. The rearrangement uses TRBV28 and TRBJ2-2, with D possibly matching TRBD2 (6 bases). V lost 2 bases, J lost 6 bases, and 16 bases lay in between. CDR1 MDHEN and CDR2 SYDVKM come from the germline V gene. This CDR3 contains 16 residues. Looking up the rest from reference TRBV28 and TRBJ2-2 gives the full variable domain: DVKVTQSSRYLVKRTGEKVFLECVQDMDHENMFWYRQDPGLGLRLIYFSYDVKMKEKGDIPEGYSVSREKKERFSLILESASTNQTSMYLCASSLRQGRRAGELFFGEGSRLTVL.

V and J are TRBV27 and TRBJ2-6, with D hard to call. There are 14 residues in the CDR3. V lost 4 bases and J lost 4, with 8 bases in between. The germline V gene has CDR1 MNHEY and CDR2 SMNVEV (reference sequence). The CDR3 protein is CASSWAYGANVLTF. The CDR3 DNA follows: TGTGCCAGCAGTTGGGCCTACGGGGCCAACGTCCTGACTTTC.

The J gene is TRBJ2-4, the V gene TRBV18; TRBD1 matches at 8 bases. Germline V gene data show CDR1 as KGHSH and CDR2 as LQKENI. The CDR3 loop spans 14 amino acids. After removal of 4 bases from V and 9 bases from J, the junction contained 8 bases not matched to a gene. CDR3 loop: CASSLGQVPGIQYF. The CDR3 nucleotides are TGTGCCAGCTCACTGGGACAGGTACCCGGCATTCAGTACTTC.

J is TRBJ1-2 and V is TRBV6-2 or TRBV6-3; 7 positions match TRBD1. The CDR3 sequence is 12 residues long. V lost 5 bases, J lost 6 bases, and 3 bases stayed unmatched. Germline assignment: CDR1 MNHEY and CDR2 SVGEGT. The CDR3 region has the DNA TGTGCCAGCAGTCGTGGGACAGATGGCTACACCTTC. Its translation is CASSRGTDGYTF.

The chain joins TRBV11-2 to TRBJ2-3; D unclear. Germline V gene sequence: CDR1 SGHAT, CDR2 FQNNGV. Trimming removed 1 base from V and 6 bases from J, with 5 bases in between. This CDR3 is built from 12 residues. Here the CDR3 DNA reads TGTGCCAGCAGCTTAGTGAGGGATACGCAGTATTTT. Protein sequence: CASSLVRDTQYF.

CDR3 sequence (DNA): TGTGCCAGCAGTTCTGGCCGGACAGGGAGTCAGCCCCAGCATTTT. Amino acid sequence: CASSSGRTGSQPQHF. The chain has TRBV6-5 and TRBJ1-5; 8 bases match TRBD1. Germline V gene sequence: CDR1 MNHEY, CDR2 SVGAGI. The CDR3 sequence is 15 residues long. J was trimmed by 6 bases and V by 4 bases; bases with no gene match: 8.

This chain uses TRBV4-1 with TRBJ1-2; TRBD1 agrees at 7 bases. The CDR3 consists of 16 residues. The germline V gene has CDR1 MGHRA and CDR2 YSYEKL. With V trimmed by 2 bases and J by 8 bases, 14 bases remained unmatched. CDR3 sequence reads: CASSQQPTTGLRGYTF. The CDR3 coding sequence is TGCGCCAGCAGCCAACAACCCACGACAGGGCTCCGCGGCTACACCTTC.

This clone appeared a few times. The chain links TRBV7-9 to TRBJ1-1, with 8 bases aligning to TRBD1. Trimming removed 2 bases from V and 4 bases from J; junction bases left unmatched: 12. CDR1 and CDR2 from the germline V gene are SEHNR and FQNEAQ (reference sequence). The CDR3 is 17 amino acids. CDR3 in amino acids: CASSLWGNQGAGTEAFF. CDR3 coding DNA: TGTGCCAGCAGCTTATGGGGGAACCAGGGGGCGGGCACTGAAGCTTTCTTT.

The chain joins TRBV5-4 to TRBJ1-1; 9 nucleotides align to TRBD1. V lost 4 bases, J lost 6 bases, and 13 bases stayed unmatched. Per the germline V gene, CDR1 is SGHNT and CDR2 is YYREEE (reference sequence). The CDR3 is 16 amino acids. The CDR3 DNA sequence: TGTGCCAGCAGCCCTACAGGGGGCGGAAAGGGGGCTGAAGCTTTCTTT. It specifies CASSPTGGGKGAEAFF. Full variable domain (remainder filled in from reference TRBV5-4 and TRBJ1-1): ETGVTQSPTHLIKTRGQQVTLRCSSQSGHNTVSWYQQALGQGPQFIFQYYREEENGRGNFPPRFSGLQFPNYSSELNVNALELDDSALYLCASSPTGGGKGAEAFFGQGTRLTVV.

This chain links TRBV19 with TRBJ1-1, with D possibly TRBD1 on 6 matching bases. V lost 7 bases, J lost 0 bases, and 21 bases lay in between. This CDR3 contains 17 residues. The germline CDR1 and CDR2 sequences are LNHDA and SQIVND (reference sequence). The CDR3 DNA reads TGTGCCAGTAAGGAGGTGGGGGCCGGGGGGATGAACACTGAAGCTTTCTTT. Its translation: CASKEVGAGGMNTEAFF.

This chain joins TRBV28 and TRBJ1-5; no firm D call. The CDR3 is 14 residues long. V gave up 6 bases and J gave up 12 bases, with 21 bases separating them. Germline V gene data show CDR1 as MDHEN and CDR2 as SYDVKM. The CDR3: CASSPTPLPRVQHF. The CDR3 nucleotides are TGTGCCAGCAGCCCCACCCCATTACCTAGAGTCCAGCATTTT.

J is TRBJ2-6 and V is TRBV20-1; D is unclear. Trimming removed 3 bases at V and 0 bases at J, with 9 bases between. Germline V gene sequence: CDR1 DFQATT, CDR2 SNEGSKA (reference sequence). The CDR3 length is 15 residues. The DNA for the CDR3 is TGCAGTGCTAGTGAGGCCCGCTCTGGGGCCAACGTCCTGACTTTC. It codes for CSASEARSGANVLTF.

The rearrangement joins TRBV19 to TRBJ1-4; D call uncertain. Germline V gene lookup returns CDR1 LNHDA and CDR2 SQIVND (reference sequence). The CDR3 is 16 amino acids. V was clipped by 2 bases and J by 10 bases, with 20 bases between them. In DNA form, the CDR3 reads TGTGCCAGTAGTATACCCGCGATCGGCGGAGTCGGAAAACTGTTTTTT. Translated: CASSIPAIGGVGKLFF.

This clone was counted once. This chain links TRBV7-9 with TRBJ2-2, with a possible D match to TRBD1 (5 bases). The V gene lost 1 base and the J gene lost 8 bases, with 8 bases spanning the gap. This CDR3 has 13 residues. CDR1 is SEHNR and CDR2 is FQNEAQ in the germline V gene (reference sequence). The CDR3 loop reads CASSLGTWGELFF. The CDR3 bases are TGTGCCAGCAGCTTAGGGACATGGGGGGAGCTGTTTTTT.

The rearrangement uses TRBV11-2 and TRBJ2-7, with a possible D match to TRBD2 (5 bases). The CDR3 runs to 14 residues. V lost 2 bases, J lost 3 bases, and 11 bases lay in between. Germline CDR1 and CDR2: SGHAT and FQNNGV. The DNA for the CDR3 is TGTGCCAGCAGCTTATCCACGGGGAACTACGAGCAGTACTTC. It encodes CASSLSTGNYEQYF.

V gene TRBV24-1 combines with J gene TRBJ2-2; D is undetermined. V was pared by 0 bases and J by 2 bases, with 6 bases between. The CDR3 covers 15 residues. From germline, CDR1 is KGHDR and CDR2 SFDVKD. The CDR3 sequence is CATSDLRTNTGELFF. CDR3 in DNA: TGTGCCACCAGTGATTTGCGAACTAACACCGGGGAGCTGTTTTTT.

This clone was detected a few times. V is TRBV28 and J is TRBJ1-6; 8 nucleotides agree with TRBD1. Germline CDR1 reads MDHEN; CDR2 reads SYDVKM. This CDR3 comprises 15 residues. With 4 bases clipped from V and 5 bases from J, the junction kept 4 bases outside the gene matches. As DNA, the CDR3 is TGTGCCAGCAGTTATCTACAGGGGGATAATTCACCCCTCCACTTT. It yields the protein CASSYLQGDNSPLHF.

The V call is TRBV2, the J call TRBJ2-5; 9 nucleotides match TRBD2. Trimming cost V 8 bases and J 1 base; bases outside gene matches: 2. CDR3 length: 13 residues. Germline assignment: CDR1 SNHLY and CDR2 FYNNEI. The DNA of the CDR3 is TGTGCCAGCTCTAGCGGGGTCCAAGAGACCCAGTACTTC. Translating it yields CASSSGVQETQYF.

This sequence joins TRBV10-3 and TRBJ2-7; 9 bases line up with TRBD1. J gave up 6 bases and V 3 bases, and 6 bases lay outside the gene matches. This CDR3 has 14 residues. Germline V gene sequence: CDR1 ENHRY, CDR2 SYGVKD. For the CDR3, the DNA is TGTGCCATCAGTGAACAGGGGGCGTACAGCGAGCAGTACTTC. Amino acid sequence: CAISEQGAYSEQYF.

V usage is TRBV19 and J usage is TRBJ2-3; the match to TRBD2 covers 11 bases. The J segment lost 3 bases and the V segment lost 8 bases, leaving 4 bases of the junction unmatched. The CDR3 sequence is 14 residues long. Germline loops: CDR1 LNHDA, CDR2 SQIVND (reference sequence). CDR3 loop: CASSTSGRTDTQYF. The CDR3, as DNA: TGTGCCAGTTCTACTAGCGGGAGAACAGATACGCAGTATTTT. The full variable domain, with the rest looked up from reference TRBV19 and TRBJ2-3, is DGGITQSPKYLFRKEGQNVTLSCEQNLNHDAMYWYRQDPGQGLRLIYYSQIVNDFQKGDIAEGYSVSREKKESFPLTVTSAQKNPTAFYLCASSTSGRTDTQYFGPGTRLTVL.

This rearrangement joins TRBV6-2 or TRBV6-3 to TRBJ1-5; possibly TRBD1 for D (5 bases). Trimming shortened V by 4 bases and J by 1 base, and 11 bases separated the two germline ends. Per the germline V gene, CDR1 is MNHEY and CDR2 is SVGEGT. The CDR3 runs 15 residues. DNA for the CDR3: TGTGCCAGCAGTTCCTGGGGGGTGAGCAATCAGCCCCAGCATTTT. This translates into CASSSWGVSNQPQHF.